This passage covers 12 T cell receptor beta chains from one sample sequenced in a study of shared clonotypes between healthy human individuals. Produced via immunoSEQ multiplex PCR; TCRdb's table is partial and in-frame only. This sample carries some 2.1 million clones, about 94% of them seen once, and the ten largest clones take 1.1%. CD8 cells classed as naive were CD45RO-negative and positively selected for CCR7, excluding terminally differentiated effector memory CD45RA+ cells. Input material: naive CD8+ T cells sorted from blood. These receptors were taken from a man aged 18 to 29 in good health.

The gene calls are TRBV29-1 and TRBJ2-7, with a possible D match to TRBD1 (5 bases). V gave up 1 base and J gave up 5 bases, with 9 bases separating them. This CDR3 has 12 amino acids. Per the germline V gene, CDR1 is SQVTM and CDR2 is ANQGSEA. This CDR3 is CSVEGGQHEQYF. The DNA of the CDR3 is TGCAGCGTTGAAGGGGGCCAGCACGAGCAGTACTTC.

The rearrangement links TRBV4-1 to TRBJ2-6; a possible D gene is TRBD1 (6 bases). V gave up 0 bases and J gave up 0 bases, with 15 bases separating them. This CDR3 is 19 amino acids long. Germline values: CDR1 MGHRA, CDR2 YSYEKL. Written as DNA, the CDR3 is TGCGCCAGCAGCCAAGATTACGGCACAGGGAACTCTGGGGCCAACGTCCTGACTTTC. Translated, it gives CASSQDYGTGNSGANVLTF.

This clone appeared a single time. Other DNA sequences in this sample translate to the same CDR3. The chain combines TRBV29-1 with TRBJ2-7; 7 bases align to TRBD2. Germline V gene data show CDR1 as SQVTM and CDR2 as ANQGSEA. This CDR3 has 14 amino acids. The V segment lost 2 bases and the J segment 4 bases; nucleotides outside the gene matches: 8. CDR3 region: CSVERAGEGYEQYF. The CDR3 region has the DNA TGCAGCGTTGAAAGGGCGGGAGAAGGGTACGAGCAGTACTTC.

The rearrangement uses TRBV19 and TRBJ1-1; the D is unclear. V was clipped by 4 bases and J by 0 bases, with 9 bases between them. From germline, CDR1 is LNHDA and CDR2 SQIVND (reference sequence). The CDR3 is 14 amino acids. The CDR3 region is CASSTIAVNTEAFF. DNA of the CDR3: TGTGCCAGTAGTACTATAGCGGTGAACACTGAAGCTTTCTTT.

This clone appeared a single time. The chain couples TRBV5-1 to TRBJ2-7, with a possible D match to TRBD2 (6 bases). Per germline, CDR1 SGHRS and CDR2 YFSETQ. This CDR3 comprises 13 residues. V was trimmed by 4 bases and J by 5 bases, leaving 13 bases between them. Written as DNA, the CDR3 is TGCGCCAGCAGCCCAGACACGGGGGACGAGCAGTACTTC. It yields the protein CASSPDTGDEQYF.

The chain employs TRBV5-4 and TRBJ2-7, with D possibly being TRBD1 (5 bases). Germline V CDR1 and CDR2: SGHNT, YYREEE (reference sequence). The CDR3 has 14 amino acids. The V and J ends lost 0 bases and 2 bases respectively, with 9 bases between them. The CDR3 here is CASSLDGAAYEQYF. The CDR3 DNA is TGTGCCAGCAGCTTGGATGGGGCGGCCTACGAGCAGTACTTC.

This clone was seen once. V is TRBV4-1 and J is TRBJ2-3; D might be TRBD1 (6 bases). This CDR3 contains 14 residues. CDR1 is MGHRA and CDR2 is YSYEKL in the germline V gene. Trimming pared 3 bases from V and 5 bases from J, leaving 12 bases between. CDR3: CASSHRQDQDTQYF. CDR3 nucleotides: TGCGCCAGCAGCCATAGACAGGACCAAGATACGCAGTATTTT.

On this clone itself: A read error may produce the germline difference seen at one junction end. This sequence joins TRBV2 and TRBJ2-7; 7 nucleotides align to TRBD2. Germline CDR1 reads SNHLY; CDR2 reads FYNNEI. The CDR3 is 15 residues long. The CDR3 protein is CASSEGIAGPYEQYF. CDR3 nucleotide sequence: TGTGCCAGCAGCGAAGGTATAGCGGGTCCCTACGAGCAGTACTTC.

In DNA form, the CDR3 reads TGTGCCTGGAGTTGGGGCGGCAACGATGGAAACACCATATATTTT. Its translation is CAWSWGGNDGNTIYF. This chain links TRBV30 with TRBJ1-3; D may be TRBD1 (5 bases). The germline CDR1 and CDR2 sequences are GTSNPN and SVGIG (reference sequence). The CDR3 is made up of 15 amino acids. Trimming left V 2 bases short and J 3 bases short, with 14 bases between.

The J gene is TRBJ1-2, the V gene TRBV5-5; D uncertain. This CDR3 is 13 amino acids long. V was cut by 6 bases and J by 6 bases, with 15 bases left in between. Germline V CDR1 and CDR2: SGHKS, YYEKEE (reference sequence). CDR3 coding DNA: TGTGCCAGCAAAGGTGTCCCGGGCAATGGCTACACCTTC. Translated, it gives CASKGVPGNGYTF.

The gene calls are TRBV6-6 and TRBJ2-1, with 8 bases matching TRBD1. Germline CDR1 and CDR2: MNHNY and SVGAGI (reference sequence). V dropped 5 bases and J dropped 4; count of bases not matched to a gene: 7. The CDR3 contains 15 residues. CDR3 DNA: TGTGCCAGCAGTCCCCGGGACAGGAGATACAATGAGCAGTTCTTC. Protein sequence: CASSPRDRRYNEQFF.

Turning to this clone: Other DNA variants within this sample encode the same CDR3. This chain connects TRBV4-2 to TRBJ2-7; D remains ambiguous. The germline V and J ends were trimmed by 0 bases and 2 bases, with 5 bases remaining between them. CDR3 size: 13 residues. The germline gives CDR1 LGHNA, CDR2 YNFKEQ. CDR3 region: CASSQDPTYEQYF. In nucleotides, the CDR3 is TGTGCCAGCAGCCAAGACCCGACCTACGAGCAGTACTTC.